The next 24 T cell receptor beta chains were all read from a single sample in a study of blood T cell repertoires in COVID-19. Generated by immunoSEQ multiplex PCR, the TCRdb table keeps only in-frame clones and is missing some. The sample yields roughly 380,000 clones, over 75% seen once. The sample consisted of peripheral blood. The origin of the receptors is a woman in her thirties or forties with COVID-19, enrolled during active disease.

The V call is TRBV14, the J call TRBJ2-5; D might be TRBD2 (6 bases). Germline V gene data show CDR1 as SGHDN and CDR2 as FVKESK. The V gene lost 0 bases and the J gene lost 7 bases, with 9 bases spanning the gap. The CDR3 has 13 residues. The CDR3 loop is CASSQEAGGTQYF. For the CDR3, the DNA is TGTGCCAGCAGCCAAGAGGCCGGGGGGACCCAGTACTTC.

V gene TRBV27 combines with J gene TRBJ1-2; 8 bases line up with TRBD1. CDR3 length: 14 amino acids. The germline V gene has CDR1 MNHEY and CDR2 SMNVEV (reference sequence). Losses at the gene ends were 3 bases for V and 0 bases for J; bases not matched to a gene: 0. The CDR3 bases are TGTGCCAGCAGTTTGGACAGGGCTAACTATGGCTACACCTTC. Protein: CASSLDRANYGYTF.

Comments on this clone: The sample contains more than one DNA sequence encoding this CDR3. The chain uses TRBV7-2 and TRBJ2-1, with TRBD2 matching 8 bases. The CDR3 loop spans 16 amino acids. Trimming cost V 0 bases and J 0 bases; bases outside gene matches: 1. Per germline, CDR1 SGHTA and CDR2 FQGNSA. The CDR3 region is CASSLAGTSSYNEQFF. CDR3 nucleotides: TGTGCCAGCAGCTTAGCCGGGACTAGCTCCTACAATGAGCAGTTCTTC.

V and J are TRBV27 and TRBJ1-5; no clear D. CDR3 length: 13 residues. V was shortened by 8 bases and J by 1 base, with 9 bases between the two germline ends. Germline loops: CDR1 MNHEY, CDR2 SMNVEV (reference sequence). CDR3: CASAGSSNQPQHF. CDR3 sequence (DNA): TGTGCCAGCGCGGGCTCAAGCAATCAGCCCCAGCATTTT.

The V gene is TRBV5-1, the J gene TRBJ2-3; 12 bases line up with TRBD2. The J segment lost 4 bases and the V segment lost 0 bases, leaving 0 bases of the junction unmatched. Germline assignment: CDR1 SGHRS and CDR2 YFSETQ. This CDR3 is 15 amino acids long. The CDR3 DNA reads TGCGCCAGCAGCTTGGGACTAGCGGGAGCAGATACGCAGTATTTT. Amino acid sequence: CASSLGLAGADTQYF. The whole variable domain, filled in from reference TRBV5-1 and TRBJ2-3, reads KAGVTQTPRYLIKTRGQQVTLSCSPISGHRSVSWYQQTPGQGLQFLFEYFSETQRNKGNFPGRFSGRQFSNSRSEMNVSTLELGDSALYLCASSLGLAGADTQYFGPGTRLTVL.

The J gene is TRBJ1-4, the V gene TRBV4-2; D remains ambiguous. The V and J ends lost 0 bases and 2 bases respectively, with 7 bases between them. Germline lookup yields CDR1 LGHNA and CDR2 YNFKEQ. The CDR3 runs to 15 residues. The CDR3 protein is CASSQEPGTNEKLFF. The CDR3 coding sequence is TGTGCCAGCAGCCAAGAGCCCGGGACTAATGAAAAACTGTTTTTT.

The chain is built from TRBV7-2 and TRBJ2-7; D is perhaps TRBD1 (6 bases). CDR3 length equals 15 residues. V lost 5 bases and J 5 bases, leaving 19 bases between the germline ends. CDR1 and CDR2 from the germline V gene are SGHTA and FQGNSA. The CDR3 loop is CASSTWDTSRDEQYF. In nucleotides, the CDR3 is TGTGCCAGCAGCACCTGGGACACCTCTCGGGACGAGCAGTACTTC.

In DNA, the CDR3 is TGTGCCAGCAGTTACGGTGGAGGGAGGAACTATGGCTACACCTTC. This codes for CASSYGGGRNYGYTF. The chain is built from TRBV6-6 and TRBJ1-2, with no clear D. Trimming pared 2 bases from V and 2 bases from J, leaving 12 bases between. CDR1 is MNHNY and CDR2 is SVGAGI in the germline V gene (reference sequence). The CDR3 totals 15 residues.

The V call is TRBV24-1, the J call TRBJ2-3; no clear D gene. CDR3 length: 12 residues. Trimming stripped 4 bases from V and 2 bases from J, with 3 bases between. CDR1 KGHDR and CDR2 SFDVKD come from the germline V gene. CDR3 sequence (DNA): TGTGCCACCAGTGACTACACAGATACGCAGTATTTT. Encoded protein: CATSDYTDTQYF.

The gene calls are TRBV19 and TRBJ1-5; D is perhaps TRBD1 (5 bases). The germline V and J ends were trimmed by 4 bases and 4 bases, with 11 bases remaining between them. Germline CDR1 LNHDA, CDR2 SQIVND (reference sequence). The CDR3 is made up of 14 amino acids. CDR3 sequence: CASSKGAGNQPQHF. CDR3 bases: TGTGCCAGTAGTAAAGGGGCGGGAAATCAGCCCCAGCATTTT.

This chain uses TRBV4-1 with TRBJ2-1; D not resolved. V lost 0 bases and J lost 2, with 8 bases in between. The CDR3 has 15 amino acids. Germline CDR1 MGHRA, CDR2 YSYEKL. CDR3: CASSQERSAYNEQFF. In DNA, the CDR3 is TGCGCCAGCAGCCAAGAACGGTCTGCCTACAATGAGCAGTTCTTC.

The CDR3 loop reads CASGLELGLEAPGELFF. In DNA, the CDR3 is TGTGCTAGTGGTTTGGAATTGGGACTAGAAGCACCCGGGGAGCTGTTTTTT. This sequence joins TRBV12-5 and TRBJ2-2; 8 bases align to TRBD2. Germline CDR1 reads LGHNT; CDR2 reads FRNRAP. J lost 6 bases, V lost 1 base, and 10 bases had no gene match. The CDR3 extends over 17 amino acids.

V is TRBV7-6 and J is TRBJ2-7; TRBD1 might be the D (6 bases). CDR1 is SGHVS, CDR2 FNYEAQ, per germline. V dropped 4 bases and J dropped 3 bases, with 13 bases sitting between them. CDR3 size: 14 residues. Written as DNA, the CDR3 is TGTGCCAGCAGCTCCCCGGGACACCACTACGAGCAGTACTTC. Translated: CASSSPGHHYEQYF.

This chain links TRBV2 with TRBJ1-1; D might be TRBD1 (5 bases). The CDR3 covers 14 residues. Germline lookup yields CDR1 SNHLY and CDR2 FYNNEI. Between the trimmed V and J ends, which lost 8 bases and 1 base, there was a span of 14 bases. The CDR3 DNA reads TGTGCCAGCTTCTTCCCTGACAGGAACACTGAAGCTTTCTTT. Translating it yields CASFFPDRNTEAFF.

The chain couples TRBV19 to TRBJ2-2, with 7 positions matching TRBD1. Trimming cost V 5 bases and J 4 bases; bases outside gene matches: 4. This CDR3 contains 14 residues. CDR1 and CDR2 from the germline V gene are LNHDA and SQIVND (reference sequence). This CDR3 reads CASSPQGFTGELFF. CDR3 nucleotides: TGTGCCAGTAGTCCACAGGGGTTCACCGGGGAGCTGTTTTTT.

The CDR3 DNA reads as TGTGCCAGTAGTACAACGGGACTAGTCCCGAGAAATGAGCAGTTCTTC. Protein: CASSTTGLVPRNEQFF. V gene TRBV19 combines with J gene TRBJ2-1, with 8 nucleotides matching TRBD2. V gave up 4 bases and J gave up 7 bases; unmatched junction bases: 12. The CDR3 consists of 16 residues. Germline V gene lookup returns CDR1 LNHDA and CDR2 SQIVND (reference sequence).

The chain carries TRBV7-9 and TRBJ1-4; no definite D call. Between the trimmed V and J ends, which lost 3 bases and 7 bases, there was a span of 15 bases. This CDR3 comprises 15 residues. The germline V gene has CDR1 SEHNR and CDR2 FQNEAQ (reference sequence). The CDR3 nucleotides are TGTGCCAGCAGCTTGGGCTCGGTCATCGGTGAAAAACTGTTTTTT. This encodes CASSLGSVIGEKLFF.

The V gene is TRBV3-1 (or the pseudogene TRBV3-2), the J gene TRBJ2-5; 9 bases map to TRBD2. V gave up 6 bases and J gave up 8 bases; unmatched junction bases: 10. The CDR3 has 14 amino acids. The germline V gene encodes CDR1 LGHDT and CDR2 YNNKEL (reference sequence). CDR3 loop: CASRTRGLADTQYF. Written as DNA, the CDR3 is TGTGCCAGCAGGACCCGGGGACTAGCAGATACCCAGTACTTC.

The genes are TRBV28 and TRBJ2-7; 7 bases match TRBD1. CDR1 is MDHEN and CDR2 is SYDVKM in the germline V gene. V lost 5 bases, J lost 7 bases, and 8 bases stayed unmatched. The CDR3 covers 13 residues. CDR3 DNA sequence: TGTGCCAGCAGTGTTCAGGGGGAGAGGGAGCAGTACTTC. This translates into CASSVQGEREQYF.

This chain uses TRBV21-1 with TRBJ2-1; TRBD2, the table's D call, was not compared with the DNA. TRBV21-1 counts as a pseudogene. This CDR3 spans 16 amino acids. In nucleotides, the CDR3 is TGTGCCAGCAGCAAAAATTACGGGGGGATCCACAATGAGCAGTTCTTC. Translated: CASSKNYGGIHNEQFF.

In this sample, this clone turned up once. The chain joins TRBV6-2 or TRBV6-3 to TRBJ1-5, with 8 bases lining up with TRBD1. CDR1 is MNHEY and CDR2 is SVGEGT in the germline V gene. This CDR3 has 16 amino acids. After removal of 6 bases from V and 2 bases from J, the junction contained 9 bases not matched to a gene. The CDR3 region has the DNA TGTGCCAGCAGCCTTGACAGGGGAGCTGGCAATCAGCCCCAGCATTTT. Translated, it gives CASSLDRGAGNQPQHF.

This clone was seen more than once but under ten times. The CDR3, as DNA: TGTGCCAGCAGTTACTCGGGCGGGGAAGCTTTCTTT. It specifies CASSYSGGEAFF. This rearrangement joins TRBV6-5 to TRBJ1-1; D is ambiguous. Germline CDR1 reads MNHEY; CDR2 reads SVGAGI. Trimming removed 0 bases at V and 8 bases at J, with 7 bases between. The CDR3 has 12 residues.

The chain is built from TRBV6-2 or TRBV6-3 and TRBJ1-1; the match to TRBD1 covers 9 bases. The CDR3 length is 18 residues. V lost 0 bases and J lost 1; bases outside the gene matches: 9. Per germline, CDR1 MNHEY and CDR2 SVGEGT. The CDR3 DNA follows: TGTGCCAGCAGTTACTCGTTAATCCGGACAGGGGAGAACACTGAAGCTTTCTTT. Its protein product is CASSYSLIRTGENTEAFF.

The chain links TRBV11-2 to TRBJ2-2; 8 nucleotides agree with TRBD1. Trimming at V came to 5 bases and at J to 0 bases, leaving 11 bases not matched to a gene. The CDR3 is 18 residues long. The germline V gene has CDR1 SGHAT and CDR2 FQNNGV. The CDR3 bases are TGTGCCAGCAGCCCGACGCCGGGACAGGCCCCGAACACCGGGGAGCTGTTTTTT. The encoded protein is CASSPTPGQAPNTGELFF. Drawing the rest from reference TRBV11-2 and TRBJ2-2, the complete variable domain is EAGVAQSPRYKIIEKRQSVAFWCNPISGHATLYWYQQILGQGPKLLIQFQNNGVVDDSQLPKDRFSAERLKGVDSTLKIQPAKLEDSAVYLCASSPTPGQAPNTGELFFGEGSRLTVL.